This TCR beta chain was documented in a study of blood T cells in healthy people across ages. For the second PCR, which ran for about 6 to 11 cycles, a sample-barcoded 5' primer and a J-beta primer mix were used. Every cDNA molecule bore a tag from a template-switch adaptor containing 12 random nucleotides. Via MiXCR, TCRdb re-called the 5' RACE reads, giving one row per CDR3 protein. The sample holds 750,000 to 950,000 distinct CDR3 sequences; roughly 28% are singletons and the top ten take roughly a tenth. There were healthy Caucasian individuals from Russia, aged about 6 to 90, serving as donors. This clonotype was found a few times. The antigen remains unidentified. Findings of the study overall: Per million T cells, the diversity of TCR beta decreased roughly linearly as age advanced.

With V trimmed by 5 bases and J by 1 base, 11 bases remained unmatched. CDR1 and CDR2 (germline): LNHDA, SQIVND (reference sequence). The CDR3 extends over 16 amino acids. In addition, the sample was reused for a study of T cells of mothers and their children. This second study says: The authors detected no persistent microchimeric T cell clones.

The TCR originated in a woman in her thirties or forties in good health. This sequence joins TRBV19 and TRBJ2-7; 7 bases are shared with TRBD1. The sequenced material came from blood. The CDR3 loop reads CASSWTPGQKSYEQYF. The CDR3 DNA follows: TGTGCCAGTAGTTGGACACCGGGACAGAAATCCTACGAGCAGTACTTC. Full variable domain (missing parts from reference TRBV19 and TRBJ2-7): DGGITQSPKYLFRKEGQNVTLSCEQNLNHDAMYWYRQDPGQGLRLIYYSQIVNDFQKGDIAEGYSVSREKKESFPLTVTSAQKNPTAFYLCASSWTPGQKSYEQYFGPGTRLTVT.